These T cell receptor beta chains were read from a single sample in a study of blood T cell repertoires in COVID-19. Using immunoSEQ multiplex PCR, the repertoire was profiled, and TCRdb retains in-frame clones only, with some absent. Altogether 130,000 or so clones are present, approximately 80% being singletons, with the ten largest covering roughly 1.4%. The sequencing input was peripheral blood. The receptors stem from a human donor in a cohort sampled during active COVID-19. Each CDR3 is given without its conserved first and last residue. Expanded clones get a size class; other rows say once, few or many, or leave the size out.

TRBJ1-1,many,TRBV7-2,ASSSGVLNTEAF
TRBJ1-6,-,TRBV18,ASSAGGAIYNSPLH
TRBJ2-3,once,TRBV3-1/TRBV3-2,ASSQIRDSSTDTQY
TRBJ2-1,-,TRBV13,ASSPTASSYNEQF
TRBJ2-3,-,TRBV7-8,ASSLGPAGGGRGSDTQY
TRBJ1-4,-,TRBV6-5,ASGREYEKLF
TRBJ1-1,-,TRBV19,ASSIGGEGTEAF
TRBJ2-1,-,TRBV6-5,ASSYPGGSAHNEQF
TRBJ2-5,-,TRBV29-1,SVQRPETQY
TRBJ2-3,-,TRBV19,ASSIRTSGDLGDTQY
TRBJ1-2,-,TRBV3-1/TRBV3-2,ASSQADRGIYGYT
TRBJ2-7,-,TRBV28,ASGPGVGEQY
TRBJ2-7,-,TRBV3-1/TRBV3-2,ASSSQWGQGFDEQY
TRBJ1-6,many,TRBV7-9,ASSGIRVRDSPLH
TRBJ2-2,few,TRBV3-1/TRBV3-2,ASSQGSGVNTGELF
TRBJ1-2,-,TRBV27,ASRSTGTGLANYGYT
TRBJ2-6,-,TRBV28,ASLRANVLT
TRBJ2-7,few,TRBV4-3,ASSQDASGRGSYEQY
TRBJ1-2,-,TRBV3-1/TRBV3-2,ASSQAGGQGFGYT
TRBJ1-1,-,TRBV6-5,ASSSRDSHNAEAF
TRBJ2-1,-,TRBV12-3/TRBV12-4,ASSLGRGPLL
TRBJ1-4,few,TRBV3-1/TRBV3-2,ASSQDKVDRRIEKLF
TRBJ1-3,-,TRBV6-5,ASSYSITGGNTIY
TRBJ1-6,few,TRBV5-8,ASSLGPRNNSPLH
TRBJ2-7,-,TRBV28,ASSLPGGPSYEQY
TRBJ1-6,-,TRBV28,ASSSGQVEGSPLH
TRBJ2-7,medium-sized,TRBV20-1,SASRVPSGSDEQY
TRBJ1-5,-,TRBV27,ASSLFYIRNQPQH
TRBJ2-1,-,TRBV7-9,ASSSLGQVSSYNEQF
TRBJ2-4,-,TRBV7-2,ASSSPRASDGIY
TRBJ1-3,-,TRBV6-5,ASSPQGIGNTIY
TRBJ1-1,-,TRBV7-9,ASSPLGALGTEAF